The present TCR beta chain was sequenced within a study of blood T cell repertoires in COVID-19. The germline gives CDR1 SGHNT, CDR2 YYREEE (reference sequence). Trimming left V 4 bases short and J 1 base short, with 11 bases between. The CDR3 runs to 14 residues. The table came from immunoSEQ multiplex PCR; TCRdb's copy has only in-frame clones and leaves some out. The sample has about 190,000 clones; approximately 85% are singletons. Those who participated ranged in age from roughly 18 to 90 years and resided in approximately 23 US areas. Participants reported their clinical history, and cohort assignment relied on those reports.

Material: PBMCs or T cells enriched from blood (not recorded which). The V and J genes are TRBV5-4 and TRBJ1-1; tentatively, D is TRBD1 (5 bases). This clonotype was obtained from a man aged 40-55 years with acute COVID-19. CDR3 amino acids: CASSLNRGNTEAFF. In nucleotides, the CDR3 is TGTGCCAGCAGCCTCAATAGGGGGAACACTGAAGCTTTCTTT.